This TCR beta chain was sequenced in a study of Graves' ophthalmopathy and Graves' hyperthyroidism. Across the study: Peripheral blood was gathered at first diagnosis, ahead of any treatment whatsoever.

Trimming stripped 1 base from V and 6 bases from J, with 6 bases between. This CDR3 spans 12 amino acids. Scientists amplified the TCR beta CDR3 regions from RNA transcripts. RT-PCR was first run with HTBI primers, then multiplex PCR in a second round. TCRdb processed the multiplex PCR reads anew with MiXCR; each CDR3 protein has one entry. The table shows hundreds of thousands of distinct CDR3 sequences, with under 25% occurring only once. A volume of 8.5 to 10 ml of fresh peripheral blood supplied the PBMCs. The sample holds a few counts of this clonotype. The J gene is TRBJ2-5, the V gene TRBV12-3 or TRBV12-4, with no clear D. The sample comprised peripheral blood. The TCR sequence derives from a woman between 50 and 59 years old with Graves' ophthalmopathy. The DNA of the CDR3 is TGTGCCAGCAGTTTAGTTCAGAAGACCCAGTACTTC. It encodes CASSLVQKTQYF.